Below are 8 T cell receptor beta chains sequenced from a single sample in a study of OX40 agonist ivuxolimab in advanced cancers. Assay: immunoSEQ multiplex PCR; the TCRdb copy retains only in-frame clones and omits some. The sample gives fewer than 50,000 clones, roughly nine tenths of which show up once; roughly 49% is in the top ten. The specimen was CD4+ or CD8+ T cells sorted from blood, collected in a trial of the OX40 agonist ivuxolimab. These receptors were collected from an adult with an advanced solid tumor such as melanoma, head and neck, liver or kidney cancer.

This clone was picked up one time. DNA of the CDR3: TGTGCCAGCAGTTACGGGGGCAGTTTGTACACCGGGGAGCTGTTTTTT. This gives the protein CASSYGGSLYTGELFF. The rearrangement uses TRBV6-5 and TRBJ2-2; D is perhaps TRBD1 (6 bases). This CDR3 has 16 amino acids. CDR1 is MNHEY and CDR2 is SVGAGI in the germline V gene. Deletions cut 2 bases from V and 3 bases from J, with 13 bases between.

In nucleotides, the CDR3 is TGTGCCAGCAGCATGAACAGGGTTAGGAGTGAGCAGTTCTTC. Encoded protein: CASSMNRVRSEQFF. The chain uses TRBV21-1 and TRBJ2-1; TRBD1, the table's D call, was not compared with the DNA. TRBV21-1 is listed as a pseudogene. The CDR3 contains 14 residues.

The chain links TRBV5-4 to TRBJ2-3; D may be TRBD1 (6 bases). CDR3 length: 14 residues. In germline, CDR1 is SGHNT, CDR2 YYREEE (reference sequence). The germline V and J ends were trimmed by 4 bases and 2 bases, with 11 bases remaining between them. CDR3 sequence: CASSTGQTTDTQYF. For the CDR3, the DNA is TGTGCCAGCAGCACCGGACAGACCACAGATACGCAGTATTTT.

The genes are TRBV27 and TRBJ1-2, with 9 bases fitting TRBD1. V shed 2 bases and J 6 bases; nucleotides not matched to a gene: 10. Germline lookup yields CDR1 MNHEY and CDR2 SMNVEV (reference sequence). The length of the CDR3 is 16 residues. This chain's CDR3 is CASSLALTTGGHGYTF. DNA for the CDR3: TGTGCCAGCAGTTTAGCGTTGACTACAGGGGGCCATGGCTACACCTTC.

A few counts support this clone. V gene TRBV7-9 combines with J gene TRBJ1-1; D remains ambiguous. Germline loops: CDR1 SEHNR, CDR2 FQNEAQ (reference sequence). The CDR3 contains 12 residues. V lost 3 bases and J lost 2, with 4 bases in between. The CDR3 bases are TGTGCCAGCAGCTTGACTAACACTGAAGCTTTCTTT. Amino acids: CASSLTNTEAFF. Supplemented by reference TRBV7-9 and TRBJ1-1, the full variable domain reads DTGVSQNPRHKITKRGQNVTFRCDPISEHNRLYWYRQTLGQGPEFLTYFQNEAQLEKSRLLSDRFSAERPKGSFSTLEIQRTEQGDSAMYLCASSLTNTEAFFGQGTRLTVV.

This chain links TRBV15 with TRBJ2-1; maybe TRBD2 (6 bases). CDR1 LNHNV and CDR2 YYDKDF come from the germline V gene (reference sequence). This CDR3 comprises 14 residues. Between the trimmed V and J ends, which lost 5 bases and 4 bases, there was a span of 12 bases. The DNA for the CDR3 is TGTGCCACCAGCGAGGGAGGAAATTACAATGAGCAGTTCTTC. Translating it yields CATSEGGNYNEQFF.

The chain combines TRBV27 with TRBJ2-5, with 8 bases matching TRBD1. Unmatched junction bases numbered 5, after V lost 6 bases and J lost 8 bases. There are 12 residues in the CDR3. Per germline, CDR1 MNHEY and CDR2 SMNVEV (reference sequence). The CDR3 region is CASRTGEKTQYF. DNA of the CDR3: TGTGCCAGCAGGACAGGGGAGAAAACCCAGTACTTC.

The genes are TRBV4-2 and TRBJ2-1; 9 bases map to TRBD2. Germline values: CDR1 LGHNA, CDR2 YNFKEQ. V shed 0 bases, J shed 10 bases, and the junction held 10 bases outside the gene matches. The CDR3 is 16 residues long. CDR3 sequence (DNA): TGTGCCAGCAGCCAAGATTTGGTAGCGGGAGATCTAGAGCAGTTCTTC. Its translation: CASSQDLVAGDLEQFF.